What follows is one T cell receptor beta chain and its context. This sample was taken from a study of blood T cell repertoires in COVID-19. The CDR3 runs to 14 residues. V lost 4 bases to trimming and J lost 1 base, with 10 bases between them. Germline-derived CDR1 and CDR2 are MGHRA and YSYEKL. Clones were read by immunoSEQ multiplex PCR, and TCRdb kept only the in-frame ones, dropping some. The sample has tens of thousands of clones, 80% to 85% seen once. The sequencing sample was made of peripheral blood. This clonotype was sampled from a human donor in a cohort sampled during active COVID-19. This chain connects TRBV4-1 to TRBJ1-1; D not certain. The CDR3 DNA reads as TGCGCCAGCAGCCTGGTTCCCGGGAACACTGAAGCTTTCTTT. It translates to CASSLVPGNTEAFF.